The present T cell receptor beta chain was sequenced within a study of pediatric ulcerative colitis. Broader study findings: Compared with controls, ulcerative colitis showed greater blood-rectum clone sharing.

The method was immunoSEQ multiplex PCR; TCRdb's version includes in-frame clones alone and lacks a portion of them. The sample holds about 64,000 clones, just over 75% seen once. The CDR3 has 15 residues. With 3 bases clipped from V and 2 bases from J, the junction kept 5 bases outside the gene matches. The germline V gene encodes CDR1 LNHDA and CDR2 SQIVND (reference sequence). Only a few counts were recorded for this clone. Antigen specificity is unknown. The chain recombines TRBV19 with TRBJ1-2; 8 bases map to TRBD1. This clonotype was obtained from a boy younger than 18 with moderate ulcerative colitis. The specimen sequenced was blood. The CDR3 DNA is TGTGCCAGTAGTATTAGGCACAGGGGGAACTATGGCTACACCTTC. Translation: CASSIRHRGNYGYTF.